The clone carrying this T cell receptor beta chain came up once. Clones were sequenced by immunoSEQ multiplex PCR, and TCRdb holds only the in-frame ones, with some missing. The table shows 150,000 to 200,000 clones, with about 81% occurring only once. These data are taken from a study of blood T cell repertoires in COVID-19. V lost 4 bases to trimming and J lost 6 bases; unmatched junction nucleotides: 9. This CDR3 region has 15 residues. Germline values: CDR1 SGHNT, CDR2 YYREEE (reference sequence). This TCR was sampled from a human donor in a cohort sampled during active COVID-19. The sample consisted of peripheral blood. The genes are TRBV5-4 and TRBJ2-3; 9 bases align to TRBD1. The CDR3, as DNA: TGTGCCAGCAGCAGGGGACAGGGTACGTGGGATACGCAGTATTTT. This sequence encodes CASSRGQGTWDTQYF.